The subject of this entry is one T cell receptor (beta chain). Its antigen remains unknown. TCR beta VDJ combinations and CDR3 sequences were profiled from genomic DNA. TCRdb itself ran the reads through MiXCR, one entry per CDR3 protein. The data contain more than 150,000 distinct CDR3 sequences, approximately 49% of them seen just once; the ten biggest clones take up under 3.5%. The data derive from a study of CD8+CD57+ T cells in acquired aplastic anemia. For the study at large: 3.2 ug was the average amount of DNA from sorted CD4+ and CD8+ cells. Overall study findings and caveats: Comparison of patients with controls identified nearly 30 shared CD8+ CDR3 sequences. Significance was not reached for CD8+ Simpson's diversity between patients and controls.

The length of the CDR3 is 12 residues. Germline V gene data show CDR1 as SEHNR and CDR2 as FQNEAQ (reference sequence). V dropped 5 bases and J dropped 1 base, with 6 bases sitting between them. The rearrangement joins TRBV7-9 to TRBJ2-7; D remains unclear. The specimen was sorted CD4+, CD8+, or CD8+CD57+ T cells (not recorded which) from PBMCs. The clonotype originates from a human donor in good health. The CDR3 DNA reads TGTGCCAGCAGCCATGGGTCCTACGAGCAGTACTTC. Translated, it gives CASSHGSYEQYF.